The clone carrying this T cell receptor beta chain turned up a few times. The antigen is undetermined. This entry belongs to a study of T-cell reconstitution after alpha-beta-depleted transplantation in children. General observations from the study: The origin of alpha-beta T cells about two months after transplant was reportedly several hundred expanded graft clones.

The CDR3 is 14 residues long. Germline V gene sequence: CDR1 SGHAT, CDR2 FQNNGV. The V and J ends lost 2 bases and 5 bases, in that order; junction bases with no gene match: 5. As it was prepared, the TCRbeta library received unique molecular identifiers. TCRdb independently ran MiXCR on the PCR reads; one entry per CDR3 protein. The sample has about a million distinct CDR3 sequences, roughly 31% seen once. The sequences come from PBMCs, mostly from graft donor cells, collected 360 days after TCRalphabeta/CD19-depleted stem cell transplant. This receptor was identified in a boy under two years old who had a stem cell transplant for SCID, so the T cells may come from the graft donor. This sequence joins TRBV11-2 and TRBJ2-5; 7 bases map to TRBD2. The CDR3 DNA is TGTGCCAGCAGCTTATACGGGAGGACGGAGACCCAGTACTTC. This encodes CASSLYGRTETQYF.